These 13 T cell receptor beta chains came from one sample sequenced in a study of cytomegalovirus exposure and HLA in healthy donors. TCRdb keeps only in-frame clones here, not all; method: immunoSEQ multiplex PCR. Of roughly 120,000 clones detected, over 90% appear once; the ten largest clones hold roughly 1.2%. The sample comprised PBMCs. The receptors derive from a woman in her late teens or twenties in good health and CMV-seronegative.

This chain joins TRBV27 and TRBJ2-7; 9 nucleotides align to TRBD1. With 8 bases clipped from V and 3 bases from J, the junction kept 11 bases outside the gene matches. The CDR3 contains 15 residues. Germline CDR1 and CDR2: MNHEY and SMNVEV (reference sequence). CDR3 sequence: CASGSQGANIYEQYF. For the CDR3, the DNA is TGTGCCAGCGGATCACAGGGGGCGAATATCTACGAGCAGTACTTC.

This chain connects TRBV7-9 to TRBJ2-7, with 7 bases that match TRBD1. The CDR3 consists of 16 residues. CDR1 is SEHNR and CDR2 is FQNEAQ in the germline V gene (reference sequence). V shed 3 bases, J shed 3 bases, and the junction held 11 bases outside the gene matches. CDR3 amino acids: CASSFSPPRGYYEQYF. CDR3 DNA: TGTGCCAGCAGCTTTAGCCCCCCCAGGGGGTACTACGAGCAGTACTTC.

V and J are TRBV7-9 and TRBJ1-2, with D possibly matching TRBD1 (6 bases). The CDR3 is 18 amino acids. V dropped 1 base and J dropped 8 bases, with 26 bases sitting between them. Germline V CDR1 and CDR2: SEHNR, FQNEAQ (reference sequence). CDR3 in DNA: TGTGCCAGCAGCTTAGGGGGTGTTGAACAGGGCCCCTATGGAGGCTACACCTTC. This codes for CASSLGGVEQGPYGGYTF.

The count of this clone is one. This chain connects TRBV28 to TRBJ2-3; 8 bases match TRBD1. The CDR3 is 15 residues long. CDR1 is MDHEN and CDR2 is SYDVKM in the germline V gene. Trimming cost V 5 bases and J 2 bases; bases outside gene matches: 6. Here the CDR3 reads CASSRRTGNTDTQYF. For the CDR3, the DNA is TGTGCCAGCAGTCGTCGGACAGGGAACACAGATACGCAGTATTTT.

The rearrangement links TRBV6-6 to TRBJ2-2, with 8 bases matching TRBD2. The CDR3 covers 15 residues. Germline trimming cut 2 bases from V and 4 bases from J; bases unmatched to any gene: 3. Germline lookup yields CDR1 MNHNY and CDR2 SVGAGI (reference sequence). In DNA, the CDR3 is TGTGCCAGCAGTTACCCCGGGACTAGCACCGGGGAGCTGTTTTTT. As protein: CASSYPGTSTGELFF.

The J gene is TRBJ2-7, the V gene TRBV4-1; 7 bases agree with TRBD2. Germline CDR1 and CDR2: MGHRA and YSYEKL. The CDR3 has 15 residues. Trimming at V came to 1 base and at J to 4 bases, leaving 7 bases not matched to a gene. DNA for the CDR3: TGCGCCAGCAGCCAAGTCGGCGGGAGTGGGTACGAGCAGTACTTC. Its translation: CASSQVGGSGYEQYF.

This CDR3 reads CASSDSGGADTGELFF. The CDR3 DNA reads TGTGCCAGCAGCGATTCAGGGGGCGCAGACACCGGGGAGCTGTTTTTT. The rearrangement links TRBV9 to TRBJ2-2, with 8 nucleotides matching TRBD1. Germline-derived CDR1 and CDR2 are SGDLS and YYNGEE. The CDR3 is made up of 16 amino acids. The V and J ends lost 3 bases and 3 bases, in that order; junction bases with no gene match: 7. The full variable domain, in which reference TRBV9 and TRBJ2-2 provide the parts outside the CDR3, is DSGVTQTPKHLITATGQRVTLRCSPRSGDLSVYWYQQSLDQGLQFLIQYYNGEERAKGNILERFSAQQFPDLHSELNLSSLELGDSALYFCASSDSGGADTGELFFGEGSRLTVL.

This chain links TRBV6-6 with TRBJ2-7, with D unclear. Germline loops: CDR1 MNHNY, CDR2 SVGAGI (reference sequence). This CDR3 is 15 amino acids long. V lost 2 bases, J lost 2 bases, and 13 bases lay in between. CDR3 DNA sequence: TGTGCCAGCAGTTACAAGTTCGGGTACCCCTACGAGCAGTACTTC. It translates to CASSYKFGYPYEQYF.

The rearrangement uses TRBV27 and TRBJ2-7; D might be TRBD2 (6 bases). This CDR3 is 14 amino acids long. Trimming took off 3 bases at V and 0 bases at J, with 9 bases between the two ends. Germline CDR1 MNHEY, CDR2 SMNVEV (reference sequence). The CDR3 nucleotides are TGTGCCAGCAGTTTCGCGGGGAGCTCCTACGAGCAGTACTTC. Protein: CASSFAGSSYEQYF.

The V and J genes are TRBV6-5 and TRBJ2-5; 9 bases agree with TRBD2. Unmatched junction bases numbered 10, after V lost 0 bases and J lost 11 bases. CDR1 MNHEY and CDR2 SVGAGI come from the germline V gene. The CDR3 has 15 residues. The CDR3 coding sequence is TGTGCCAGCAGTTACTCTGTGGGGGGGACTAGCTCTCAGTACTTC. Protein sequence: CASSYSVGGTSSQYF.

J is TRBJ2-1 and V is TRBV6-4, with 10 bases identical to TRBD2. V shed 6 bases and J 5 bases; nucleotides not matched to a gene: 4. Germline V gene data show CDR1 as MRHNA and CDR2 as SNTAGT. The length of the CDR3 is 14 residues. The DNA for the CDR3 is TGTGCCAGCAGCCCTAGCGGGGGTAACAATGAGCAGTTCTTC. This encodes CASSPSGGNNEQFF.

In this sample, this clone turned up once. The chain links TRBV28 to TRBJ2-1; 9 positions agree with TRBD1. V was clipped by 4 bases and J by 0 bases; unmatched bases: 13. The CDR3 spans 19 residues. CDR1 is MDHEN and CDR2 is SYDVKM in the germline V gene. The DNA of the CDR3 is TGTGCCAGCAGTTCCCCACTCACACAGGGGGCCAGCTCCTACAATGAGCAGTTCTTC. Translating gives CASSSPLTQGASSYNEQFF. The variable domain in full, completed from reference TRBV28 and TRBJ2-1, reads DVKVTQSSRYLVKRTGEKVFLECVQDMDHENMFWYRQDPGLGLRLIYFSYDVKMKEKGDIPEGYSVSREKKERFSLILESASTNQTSMYLCASSSPLTQGASSYNEQFFGPGTRLTVL.

Points on this clone: The same CDR3 arises from other DNA sequences in this sample as well. The chain joins TRBV19 to TRBJ2-5, with D possibly being TRBD2 (7 bases). The CDR3 is 14 residues long. V shed 3 bases and J shed 5 bases, with 13 bases lying between them. From germline, CDR1 is LNHDA and CDR2 SQIVND (reference sequence). CDR3 residues: CASSIGGGSETQYF. CDR3 DNA sequence: TGTGCCAGTAGTATTGGGGGGGGCTCGGAGACCCAGTACTTC.